This T cell receptor beta chain came from a study of cytomegalovirus exposure and HLA in healthy donors. Study-level results: Reports indicated that the classifier achieved high specificity and sensitivity in diagnosing cytomegalovirus status.

The trim removed 0 bases at V and 0 bases at J, leaving 5 bases unmatched. The CDR3 is made up of 16 amino acids. Germline assignment: CDR1 SGHRS and CDR2 YFSETQ. A word on this clone: Its antigen is unknown.

In the PCR, 60 Vbeta and 13 Jbeta primers were used. Only in-frame clones appear in the TCRdb table, and some are missing; sequencing was by immunoSEQ multiplex PCR. In the table there are more than 90,000 clones, roughly 66% of which are singletons. As for the donors, each was a healthy bone marrow donor. The sequence derives from a woman between 25 and 40 years old in good health and CMV-seronegative. The specimen sequenced was PBMCs. The rearrangement joins TRBV5-1 to TRBJ2-7; the match to TRBD1 covers 8 bases. This CDR3 reads CASSLGGTGGSYEQYF. Written as DNA, the CDR3 is TGCGCCAGCAGCTTGGGGGGGACAGGAGGCTCCTACGAGCAGTACTTC.